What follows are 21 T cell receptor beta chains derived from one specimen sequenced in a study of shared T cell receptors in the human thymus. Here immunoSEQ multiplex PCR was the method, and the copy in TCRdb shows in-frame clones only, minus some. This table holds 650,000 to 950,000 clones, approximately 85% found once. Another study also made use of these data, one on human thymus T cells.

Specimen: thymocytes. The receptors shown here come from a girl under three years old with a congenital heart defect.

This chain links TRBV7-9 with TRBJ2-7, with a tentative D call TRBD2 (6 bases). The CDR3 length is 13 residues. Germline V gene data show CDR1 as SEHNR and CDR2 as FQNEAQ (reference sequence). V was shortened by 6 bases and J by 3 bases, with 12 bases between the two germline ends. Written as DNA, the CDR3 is TGTGCCAGCAGGTCGGGGGATGTCTACGAGCAGTACTTC. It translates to CASRSGDVYEQYF.

CDR3 in DNA: TGTGCCAGCAGCTTAGCCGGGACAGGGTGGAATGAGCAGTTCTTC. Translating it yields CASSLAGTGWNEQFF. The chain employs TRBV11-2 and TRBJ2-1; 9 positions match TRBD1. This CDR3 is built from 15 residues. Looked up from germline, CDR1 is SGHAT and CDR2 is FQNNGV. J lost 7 bases, V lost 1 base, and 5 bases had no gene match. Full variable domain (remainder filled in from reference TRBV11-2 and TRBJ2-1): EAGVAQSPRYKIIEKRQSVAFWCNPISGHATLYWYQQILGQGPKLLIQFQNNGVVDDSQLPKDRFSAERLKGVDSTLKIQPAKLEDSAVYLCASSLAGTGWNEQFFGPGTRLTVL.

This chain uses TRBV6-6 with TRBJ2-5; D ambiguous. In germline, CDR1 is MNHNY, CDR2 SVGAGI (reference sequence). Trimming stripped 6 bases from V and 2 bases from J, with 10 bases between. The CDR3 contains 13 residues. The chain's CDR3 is CASRSHGQETQYF. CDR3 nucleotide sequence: TGTGCCAGCAGATCACACGGGCAAGAGACCCAGTACTTC.

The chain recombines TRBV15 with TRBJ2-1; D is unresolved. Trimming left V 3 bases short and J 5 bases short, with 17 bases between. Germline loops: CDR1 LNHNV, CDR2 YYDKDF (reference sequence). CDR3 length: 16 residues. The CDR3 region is CATSSDLRWAHNEQFF. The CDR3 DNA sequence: TGTGCCACCAGCAGCGATCTTAGGTGGGCCCACAATGAGCAGTTCTTC.

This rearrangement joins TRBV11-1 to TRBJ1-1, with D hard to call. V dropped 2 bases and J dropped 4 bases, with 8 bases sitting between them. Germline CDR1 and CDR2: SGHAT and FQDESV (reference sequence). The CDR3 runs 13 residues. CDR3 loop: CASSLSGFTEAFF. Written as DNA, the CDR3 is TGTGCCAGCAGCTTATCAGGTTTCACTGAAGCTTTCTTT.

The CDR3 bases are TGTGCCAGCAGTCCCCTTTGGACAGTTTGTTATGGCTACACCTTC. It specifies CASSPLWTVCYGYTF. This chain links TRBV28 with TRBJ1-2; D may be TRBD1 (6 bases). CDR3 length: 15 residues. V lost 5 bases to trimming and J lost 5 bases, with 18 bases between them. The germline V gene encodes CDR1 MDHEN and CDR2 SYDVKM.

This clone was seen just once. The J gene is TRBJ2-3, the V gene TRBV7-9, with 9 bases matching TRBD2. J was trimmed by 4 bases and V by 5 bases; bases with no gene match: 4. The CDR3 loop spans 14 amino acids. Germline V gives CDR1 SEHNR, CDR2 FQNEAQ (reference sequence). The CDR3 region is CASSPGLAPDTQYF. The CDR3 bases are TGTGCCAGCAGCCCGGGACTAGCCCCAGATACGCAGTATTTT.

The CDR3 is CASSPYREQETQYF. DNA of the CDR3: TGTGCCAGCAGCCCTTACAGGGAACAAGAGACCCAGTACTTC. The chain employs TRBV7-6 and TRBJ2-5, with D tentatively TRBD1 (6 bases). CDR1 and CDR2 from the germline V gene are SGHVS and FNYEAQ. The CDR3 consists of 14 residues. V lost 5 bases to trimming and J lost 2 bases, with 12 bases between them.

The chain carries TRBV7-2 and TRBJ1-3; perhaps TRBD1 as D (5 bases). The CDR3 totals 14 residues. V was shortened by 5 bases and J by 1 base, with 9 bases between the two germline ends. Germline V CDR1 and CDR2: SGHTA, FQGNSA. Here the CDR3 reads CASSRRGSGNTIYF. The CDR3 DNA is TGTGCCAGCAGCCGCCGGGGGTCTGGAAACACCATATATTTT. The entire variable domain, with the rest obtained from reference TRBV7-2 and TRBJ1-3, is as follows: GAGVSQSPSNKVTEKGKDVELRCDPISGHTALYWYRQSLGQGLEFLIYFQGNSAPDKSGLPSDRFSAERTGGSVSTLTIQRTQQEDSAVYLCASSRRGSGNTIYFGEGSWLTVV.

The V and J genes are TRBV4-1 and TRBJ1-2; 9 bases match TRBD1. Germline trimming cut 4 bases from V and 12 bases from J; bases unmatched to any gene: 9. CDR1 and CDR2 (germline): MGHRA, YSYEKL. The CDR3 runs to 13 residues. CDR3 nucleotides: TGCGCCAGCAGCCCCCGGGACAGGGTGATCCACACCTTC. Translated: CASSPRDRVIHTF.

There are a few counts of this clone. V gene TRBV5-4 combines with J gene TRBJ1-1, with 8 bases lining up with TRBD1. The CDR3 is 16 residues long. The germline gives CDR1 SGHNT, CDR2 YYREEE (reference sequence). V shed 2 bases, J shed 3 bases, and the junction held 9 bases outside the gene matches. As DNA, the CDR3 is TGTGCCAGCAGCTTACGAGGGACAGGAAGCGACACTGAAGCTTTCTTT. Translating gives CASSLRGTGSDTEAFF.

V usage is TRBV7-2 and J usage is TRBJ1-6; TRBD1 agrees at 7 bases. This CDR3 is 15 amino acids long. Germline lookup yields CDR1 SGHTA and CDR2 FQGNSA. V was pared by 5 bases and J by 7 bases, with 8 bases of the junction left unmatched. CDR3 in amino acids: CASSTGQAWNSPLHF. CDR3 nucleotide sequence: TGTGCCAGCAGCACCGGACAGGCTTGGAATTCACCCCTCCACTTT.

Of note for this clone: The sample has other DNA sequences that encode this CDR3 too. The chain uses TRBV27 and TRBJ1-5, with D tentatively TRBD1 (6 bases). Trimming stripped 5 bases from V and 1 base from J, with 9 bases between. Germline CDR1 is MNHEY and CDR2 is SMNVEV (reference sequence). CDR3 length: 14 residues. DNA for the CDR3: TGTGCCAGCAGTCCGGACAGAAGCAATCAGCCCCAGCATTTT. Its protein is CASSPDRSNQPQHF.

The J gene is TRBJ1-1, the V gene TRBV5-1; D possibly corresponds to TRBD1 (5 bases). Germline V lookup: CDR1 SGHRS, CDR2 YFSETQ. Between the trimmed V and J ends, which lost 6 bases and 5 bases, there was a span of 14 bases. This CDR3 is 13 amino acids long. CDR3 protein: CASTIRVGTEAFF. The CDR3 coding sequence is TGCGCCAGCACCATCAGGGTTGGGACTGAAGCTTTCTTT.

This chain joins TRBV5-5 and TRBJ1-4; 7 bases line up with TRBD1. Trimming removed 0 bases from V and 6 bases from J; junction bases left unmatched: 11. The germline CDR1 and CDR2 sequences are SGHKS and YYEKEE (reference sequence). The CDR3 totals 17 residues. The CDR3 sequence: CASSLGTGGDEDEKLFF. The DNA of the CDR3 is TGTGCCAGCAGCTTGGGGACAGGAGGAGACGAGGATGAAAAACTGTTTTTT. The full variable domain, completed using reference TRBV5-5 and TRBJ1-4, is DAGVTQSPTHLIKTRGQQVTLRCSPISGHKSVSWYQQVLGQGPQFIFQYYEKEERGRGNFPDRFSARQFPNYSSELNVNALLLGDSALYLCASSLGTGGDEDEKLFFGSGTQLSVL.

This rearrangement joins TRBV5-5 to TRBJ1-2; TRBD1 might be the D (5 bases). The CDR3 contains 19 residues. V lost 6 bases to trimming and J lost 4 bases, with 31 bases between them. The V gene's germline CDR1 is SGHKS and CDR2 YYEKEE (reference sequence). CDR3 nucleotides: TGTGCCAGCACCCTGGGGACCGGGACTAAGGCTTCCAGGCCCTATGGCTACACCTTC. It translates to CASTLGTGTKASRPYGYTF.

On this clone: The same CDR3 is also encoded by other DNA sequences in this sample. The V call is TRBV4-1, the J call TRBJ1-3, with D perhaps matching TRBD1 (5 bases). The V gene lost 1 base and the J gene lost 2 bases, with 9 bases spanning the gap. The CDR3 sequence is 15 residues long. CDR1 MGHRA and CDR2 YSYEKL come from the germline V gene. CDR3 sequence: CASSQVGGAGNTIYF. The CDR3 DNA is TGCGCCAGCAGCCAAGTGGGGGGAGCTGGAAACACCATATATTTT.

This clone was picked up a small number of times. CDR3 residues: CASSWGEGAPRETQYF. CDR3 coding DNA: TGTGCCAGCAGTTGGGGAGAGGGGGCGCCCCGTGAGACCCAGTACTTC. This chain joins TRBV6-5 and TRBJ2-5; 7 bases match TRBD1. Germline V lookup: CDR1 MNHEY, CDR2 SVGAGI. V trimming: 4 bases; J trimming: 5 bases; junction bases outside the gene matches: 13. This CDR3 is 16 amino acids long.

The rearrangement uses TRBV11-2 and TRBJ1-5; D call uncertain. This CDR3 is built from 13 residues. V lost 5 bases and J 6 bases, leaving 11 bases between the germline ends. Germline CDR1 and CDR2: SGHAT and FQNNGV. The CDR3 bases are TGTGCCAGCAGCCTACACCGAGGTCAGCCCCAGCATTTT. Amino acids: CASSLHRGQPQHF.

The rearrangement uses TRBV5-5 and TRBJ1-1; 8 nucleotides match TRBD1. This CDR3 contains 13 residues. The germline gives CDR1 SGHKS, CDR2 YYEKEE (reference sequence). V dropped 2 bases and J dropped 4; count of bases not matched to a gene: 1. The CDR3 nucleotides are TGTGCCAGCAGCTTTGACAGGGGCACTGAAGCTTTCTTT. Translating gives CASSFDRGTEAFF.

DNA of the CDR3: TGCGCCAGCACTACCCTCAGGGCTTATGGCTACACCTTC. Its protein is CASTTLRAYGYTF. V gene TRBV23-1 combines with J gene TRBJ1-2; D is possibly TRBD1 (5 bases). TRBV23-1 is an ORF, with its function uncertain. V lost 7 bases, J lost 5 bases, and 14 bases lay in between. CDR3 length: 13 residues.